A selection of T cell receptor beta chains follows, all from one sample in a study of graft-versus-host responses after intestinal transplantation. Their target antigens are unknown. TCRdb's table, derived via immunoSEQ multiplex PCR, lists solely in-frame clones and lacks some. The sample holds 35,000 to 45,000 clones, approximately 93% seen once. This material consisted of unstimulated CD4+ T cells sorted from spleen or lymph node cells, taken before transplant. The receptors shown here come from a human donor who was the organ donor for an intestinal transplant. Each CDR3 is given with its conserved first and last residue. D genes are given only for firm matches. Size tells how often a clone was seen (once, few, many) or the class of an expanded clone, and some rows leave it out.

v_gene: TRBV2
j_gene: TRBJ1-2
abundance: NA
d_gene: NA
CDR3aa: CASSEAQGLNYGYTF
CDR3nt: TGTGCCAGCAGTGAAGCGCAGGGTCTCAACTATGGCTACACCTTC

v_gene: TRBV7-2
j_gene: TRBJ2-7
abundance: NA
d_gene: TRBD2
CDR3aa: CASSRNPGLQDEQYF
CDR3nt: TGTGCCAGCAGCCGCAACCCGGGACTACAGGACGAGCAGTACTTC

v_gene: TRBV7-2
j_gene: TRBJ2-5
abundance: NA
d_gene: TRBD2
CDR3aa: CASSKTSGGQETQYF
CDR3nt: TGTGCCAGCAGTAAGACTAGCGGGGGGCAAGAGACCCAGTACTTC

v_gene: TRBV19
j_gene: TRBJ2-2
abundance: NA
d_gene: NA
CDR3aa: CASNPYRNRDTGELFF
CDR3nt: TGTGCCAGTAACCCTTACAGGAATCGTGACACCGGGGAGCTGTTTTTT

v_gene: TRBV6-6
j_gene: TRBJ1-4
abundance: NA
d_gene: NA
CDR3aa: CASSYGLAQEDEKLFF
CDR3nt: TGTGCCAGCAGTTACGGGTTAGCCCAAGAGGACGAAAAACTGTTTTTT

v_gene: TRBV4-2
j_gene: TRBJ2-2
abundance: NA
d_gene: TRBD2
CDR3aa: CASSQESVAGAGGELFF
CDR3nt: TGTGCCAGCAGCCAAGAGTCGGTAGCGGGGGCGGGCGGGGAGCTGTTTTTT

v_gene: TRBV7-9
j_gene: TRBJ1-6
abundance: NA
d_gene: NA
CDR3aa: CASSPRGTANSPLHF
CDR3nt: TGTGCCAGCAGCCCACGCGGGACGGCGAATTCACCCCTCCACTTT

v_gene: TRBV6-5
j_gene: TRBJ2-2
abundance: NA
d_gene: NA
CDR3aa: CASSYRTAQTGELFF
CDR3nt: TGTGCCAGCAGTTACCGGACAGCACAAACCGGGGAGCTGTTTTTT

v_gene: TRBV28
j_gene: TRBJ2-7
abundance: NA
d_gene: NA
CDR3aa: CASSLRRQDYEQYF
CDR3nt: TGTGCCAGCAGTTTAAGGCGACAGGACTACGAGCAGTACTTC

v_gene: TRBV7-6
j_gene: TRBJ1-6
abundance: NA
d_gene: NA
CDR3aa: CASSLQGGNSPLHF
CDR3nt: TGTGCCAGCAGCCTACAGGGTGGAAATTCACCCCTCCACTTT

v_gene: TRBV6-1
j_gene: TRBJ2-7
abundance: few
d_gene: NA
CDR3aa: CASRKDRSSYEQYF
CDR3nt: TGTGCCAGCAGAAAAGACAGGAGCTCCTACGAGCAGTACTTC

v_gene: TRBV5-5
j_gene: TRBJ1-1
abundance: once
d_gene: NA
CDR3aa: CASSFFLTAEAFF
CDR3nt: TGTGCCAGCAGCTTCTTCTTGACGGCTGAAGCTTTCTTT

v_gene: TRBV5-4
j_gene: TRBJ1-1
abundance: NA
d_gene: NA
CDR3aa: CASSSDRRTEAFF
CDR3nt: TGTGCCAGCAGCTCAGACCGACGCACTGAAGCTTTCTTT